Presented here are 26 T cell receptor beta chains from one specimen sequenced in a study of synovial regulatory T cells in juvenile arthritis. Sequencing was performed with immunoSEQ multiplex PCR; in TCRdb, only in-frame clones are kept and a portion is missing. The table gives around 9,900 clones; the top ten clones make up roughly 2% of it. Sample: Treg cells from blood. Regarding subset: remaining (HLA-DR-negative) circulating blood Treg cells. The receptor source for this set is a donor younger than 30 with juvenile idiopathic arthritis.

Frequency places this clone as medium-sized. The V gene is TRBV6-6, the J gene TRBJ2-7; TCRdb gives TRBD2 as the D gene, but with no DNA this cannot be confirmed. The germline gives CDR1 MNHNY, CDR2 SVGAGI (reference sequence). CDR3 length equals 14 residues. The DNA is unrecorded. CDR3 region: CASYQSSESYEQYF.

CDR3 sequence: CASSDQPGGTNTGELFF. The chain has TRBV7-7 and TRBJ2-2; TCRdb names TRBD1, which stays unverified in the absence of DNA. There are 17 residues in the CDR3. No DNA sequence was recorded. The germline V gene has CDR1 SSHAT and CDR2 FNYEAQ (reference sequence).

The chain combines TRBV4-3 with TRBJ2-1; TCRdb's assignment of TRBD2 cannot be checked, as there is no DNA. Germline CDR1 is LGHNA and CDR2 is YSLEER. This CDR3 is built from 16 residues. No DNA sequence was recorded. The chain's CDR3 is CASSHALAGGGNEQFF.

The chain joins TRBV5-1 to TRBJ1-2; TCRdb indicates TRBD1, and absent DNA this call remains unverified. This CDR3 has 14 amino acids. There is no recorded DNA. From germline, CDR1 is SGHRS and CDR2 YFSETQ. The CDR3 is CASSDGQPNYGYTF.

V and J are TRBV6-1 and TRBJ2-1; TCRdb outputs TRBD2, but without DNA this stays unchecked. This CDR3 has 15 amino acids. Only the protein sequence is given. Germline-derived CDR1 and CDR2 are MNHNS and SASEGT. The CDR3 loop reads CASSDDRLAGDEQFF.

CDR3 protein: CASSPVSRAGEQFF. The V call is TRBV4-3, the J call TRBJ2-1. Germline CDR1 and CDR2: LGHNA and YSLEER. The CDR3 sequence is 14 residues long. No DNA was logged.

The chain is built from TRBV29-1 and TRBJ2-7; as DNA is missing, the TRBD1 call by TCRdb cannot be tested. CDR1 SQVTM and CDR2 ANQGSEA come from the germline V gene. The CDR3 runs to 14 residues. No nucleotide data were recorded. The CDR3 spells CSVAVGTGGGEQYF.

The chain carries TRBV27 and TRBJ2-7. The CDR3 has 14 amino acids. No DNA is listed. Per the germline V gene, CDR1 is MNHEY and CDR2 is SMNVEV (reference sequence). The CDR3 here is CASSSEGNTYEQYF.

The chain employs TRBV18 and TRBJ2-7; checking the TCRdb D call of TRBD2 is not possible without DNA. The CDR3 has 14 residues. No DNA sequence was recorded. Germline lookup yields CDR1 KGHSH and CDR2 LQKENI. This CDR3 reads CASSPHGTPYEQYF.

The V call is TRBV11-2, the J call TRBJ1-4. CDR3 length: 15 residues. No DNA accompanies this entry. Germline V CDR1 and CDR2: SGHAT, FQNNGV. CDR3 in amino acids: CASSLGGRSNEKLFF.

According to its frequency, this clone is medium-sized. The chain is built from TRBV7-2 and TRBJ2-2; the D call of TRBD2 rests on TCRdb alone, since no DNA is present to check it. This CDR3 region has 15 residues. No DNA sequence was recorded. CDR1 and CDR2 from the germline V gene are SGHTA and FQGNSA. The CDR3 protein is CASSLGFTGVGELFF.

CDR3 sequence reads: CASRPPGLIYEQYF. J is TRBJ2-7 and V is TRBV6-5; TCRdb outputs TRBD2, but without DNA this stays unchecked. There are 14 residues in the CDR3. The coding DNA is unavailable. Germline V lookup: CDR1 MNHEY, CDR2 SVGAGI.

The chain couples TRBV29-1 to TRBJ2-7; the D call from TCRdb, TRBD1, cannot be confirmed without DNA. The germline V gene encodes CDR1 SQVTM and CDR2 ANQGSEA. This CDR3 has 14 residues. No DNA accompanies this entry. The CDR3 reads CSAGQGGDSYEQYF.

The V and J genes are TRBV7-9 and TRBJ1-5; TCRdb's D call of TRBD1 is untestable without DNA. The CDR3 spans 13 residues. Only the protein is on record. Germline CDR1 and CDR2: SEHNR and FQNEAQ (reference sequence). The CDR3 spells CASSQDRDQPQHF. The full variable domain, rest sourced from reference TRBV7-9 and TRBJ1-5, is DTGVSQNPRHKITKRGQNVTFRCDPISEHNRLYWYRQTLGQGPEFLTYFQNEAQLEKSRLLSDRFSAERPKGSFSTLEIQRTEQGDSAMYLCASSQDRDQPQHFGDGTRLSIL.

The rearrangement uses TRBV14 and TRBJ2-1; TCRdb's assignment of TRBD2 cannot be checked, as there is no DNA. The CDR3 is 13 residues long. Only the protein is available. Germline lookup yields CDR1 SGHDN and CDR2 FVKESK. CDR3 sequence: CASSYSGPREQFF.

This chain joins TRBV7-9 and TRBJ2-1; TCRdb designates TRBD2, a call that cannot be tested without DNA. The CDR3 totals 14 residues. The coding DNA is unavailable. CDR1 and CDR2 from the germline V gene are SEHNR and FQNEAQ (reference sequence). The CDR3 loop reads CASSRTSWYNEQFF.

V gene TRBV11-2 combines with J gene TRBJ2-3; TCRdb outputs TRBD2, but without DNA this stays unchecked. This CDR3 is 15 amino acids long. A DNA sequence was not provided. Germline-derived CDR1 and CDR2 are SGHAT and FQNNGV. The CDR3 spells CASSLNLRGTDTQYF.

The chain carries TRBV28 and TRBJ1-2. The germline V gene has CDR1 MDHEN and CDR2 SYDVKM. The CDR3 has 12 amino acids. Nucleotide data are not available. CDR3 loop: CASTTFNYGYTF.

This clone counts as medium-sized by frequency. The V call is TRBV19, the J call TRBJ2-7; the TCRdb call, TRBD2, lacks DNA for checking. Germline CDR1 LNHDA, CDR2 SQIVND (reference sequence). CDR3 length equals 14 residues. The coding DNA is unavailable. The CDR3 sequence: CASSIGSGAYEQYF. Full variable domain (remainder filled in from reference TRBV19 and TRBJ2-7): DGGITQSPKYLFRKEGQNVTLSCEQNLNHDAMYWYRQDPGQGLRLIYYSQIVNDFQKGDIAEGYSVSREKKESFPLTVTSAQKNPTAFYLCASSIGSGAYEQYFGPGTRLTVT.

V usage is TRBV30 and J usage is TRBJ1-1. The CDR3 spans 15 residues. Only the protein is available. The germline V gene has CDR1 GTSNPN and CDR2 SVGIG (reference sequence). The CDR3 reads CAWSVRLVRTTEAFF.

By frequency, this clone is medium-sized. The rearrangement links TRBV19 to TRBJ2-7; TCRdb indicates TRBD2, and absent DNA this call remains unverified. CDR3 size: 13 residues. Only the protein sequence is given. Looked up from germline, CDR1 is LNHDA and CDR2 is SQIVND (reference sequence). The CDR3 here is CASSVGSSYEQYF.

Considering frequency, this clone is medium-sized (0.01 to 0.1%). This chain uses TRBV19 with TRBJ1-2. Germline assignment: CDR1 LNHDA and CDR2 SQIVND (reference sequence). This CDR3 comprises 15 residues. There is no recorded DNA. CDR3 protein: CASSISGGERYGYTF. The variable domain in full, completed from reference TRBV19 and TRBJ1-2, reads DGGITQSPKYLFRKEGQNVTLSCEQNLNHDAMYWYRQDPGQGLRLIYYSQIVNDFQKGDIAEGYSVSREKKESFPLTVTSAQKNPTAFYLCASSISGGERYGYTFGSGTRLTVV.

The V call is TRBV7-8, the J call TRBJ1-2; TCRdb's assignment of TRBD1 cannot be checked, as there is no DNA. The CDR3 length is 14 residues. The coding DNA is unavailable. CDR1 is SGHVS and CDR2 is FQNEAQ in the germline V gene. CDR3: CASSSVLLNYGYTF.

The rearrangement joins TRBV19 to TRBJ2-7; TCRdb picks TRBD2, but there is no DNA to check that call. The CDR3 consists of 15 residues. No DNA sequence was recorded. Germline-derived CDR1 and CDR2 are LNHDA and SQIVND (reference sequence). CDR3 sequence reads: CASSIAGGLFYEQYF.

This chain connects TRBV7-2 to TRBJ2-4; TCRdb's D call of TRBD1 is untestable without DNA. Germline CDR1 SGHTA, CDR2 FQGNSA. The CDR3 loop spans 14 amino acids. The protein alone is recorded here. The CDR3 loop is CASSLRTGGNIQYF.

The chain links TRBV18 to TRBJ1-2; with no DNA, the TCRdb D assignment of TRBD1 cannot be verified. Germline lookup yields CDR1 KGHSH and CDR2 LQKENI. The CDR3 sequence is 13 residues long. The DNA is unrecorded. The CDR3 spells CASSPGALNGYTF. The full variable domain, its missing parts supplied by reference TRBV18 and TRBJ1-2, is NAGVMQNPRHLVRRRGQEARLRCSPMKGHSHVYWYRQLPEEGLKFMVYLQKENIIDESGMPKERFSAEFPKEGPSILRIQQVVRGDSAAYFCASSPGALNGYTFGSGTRLTVV.